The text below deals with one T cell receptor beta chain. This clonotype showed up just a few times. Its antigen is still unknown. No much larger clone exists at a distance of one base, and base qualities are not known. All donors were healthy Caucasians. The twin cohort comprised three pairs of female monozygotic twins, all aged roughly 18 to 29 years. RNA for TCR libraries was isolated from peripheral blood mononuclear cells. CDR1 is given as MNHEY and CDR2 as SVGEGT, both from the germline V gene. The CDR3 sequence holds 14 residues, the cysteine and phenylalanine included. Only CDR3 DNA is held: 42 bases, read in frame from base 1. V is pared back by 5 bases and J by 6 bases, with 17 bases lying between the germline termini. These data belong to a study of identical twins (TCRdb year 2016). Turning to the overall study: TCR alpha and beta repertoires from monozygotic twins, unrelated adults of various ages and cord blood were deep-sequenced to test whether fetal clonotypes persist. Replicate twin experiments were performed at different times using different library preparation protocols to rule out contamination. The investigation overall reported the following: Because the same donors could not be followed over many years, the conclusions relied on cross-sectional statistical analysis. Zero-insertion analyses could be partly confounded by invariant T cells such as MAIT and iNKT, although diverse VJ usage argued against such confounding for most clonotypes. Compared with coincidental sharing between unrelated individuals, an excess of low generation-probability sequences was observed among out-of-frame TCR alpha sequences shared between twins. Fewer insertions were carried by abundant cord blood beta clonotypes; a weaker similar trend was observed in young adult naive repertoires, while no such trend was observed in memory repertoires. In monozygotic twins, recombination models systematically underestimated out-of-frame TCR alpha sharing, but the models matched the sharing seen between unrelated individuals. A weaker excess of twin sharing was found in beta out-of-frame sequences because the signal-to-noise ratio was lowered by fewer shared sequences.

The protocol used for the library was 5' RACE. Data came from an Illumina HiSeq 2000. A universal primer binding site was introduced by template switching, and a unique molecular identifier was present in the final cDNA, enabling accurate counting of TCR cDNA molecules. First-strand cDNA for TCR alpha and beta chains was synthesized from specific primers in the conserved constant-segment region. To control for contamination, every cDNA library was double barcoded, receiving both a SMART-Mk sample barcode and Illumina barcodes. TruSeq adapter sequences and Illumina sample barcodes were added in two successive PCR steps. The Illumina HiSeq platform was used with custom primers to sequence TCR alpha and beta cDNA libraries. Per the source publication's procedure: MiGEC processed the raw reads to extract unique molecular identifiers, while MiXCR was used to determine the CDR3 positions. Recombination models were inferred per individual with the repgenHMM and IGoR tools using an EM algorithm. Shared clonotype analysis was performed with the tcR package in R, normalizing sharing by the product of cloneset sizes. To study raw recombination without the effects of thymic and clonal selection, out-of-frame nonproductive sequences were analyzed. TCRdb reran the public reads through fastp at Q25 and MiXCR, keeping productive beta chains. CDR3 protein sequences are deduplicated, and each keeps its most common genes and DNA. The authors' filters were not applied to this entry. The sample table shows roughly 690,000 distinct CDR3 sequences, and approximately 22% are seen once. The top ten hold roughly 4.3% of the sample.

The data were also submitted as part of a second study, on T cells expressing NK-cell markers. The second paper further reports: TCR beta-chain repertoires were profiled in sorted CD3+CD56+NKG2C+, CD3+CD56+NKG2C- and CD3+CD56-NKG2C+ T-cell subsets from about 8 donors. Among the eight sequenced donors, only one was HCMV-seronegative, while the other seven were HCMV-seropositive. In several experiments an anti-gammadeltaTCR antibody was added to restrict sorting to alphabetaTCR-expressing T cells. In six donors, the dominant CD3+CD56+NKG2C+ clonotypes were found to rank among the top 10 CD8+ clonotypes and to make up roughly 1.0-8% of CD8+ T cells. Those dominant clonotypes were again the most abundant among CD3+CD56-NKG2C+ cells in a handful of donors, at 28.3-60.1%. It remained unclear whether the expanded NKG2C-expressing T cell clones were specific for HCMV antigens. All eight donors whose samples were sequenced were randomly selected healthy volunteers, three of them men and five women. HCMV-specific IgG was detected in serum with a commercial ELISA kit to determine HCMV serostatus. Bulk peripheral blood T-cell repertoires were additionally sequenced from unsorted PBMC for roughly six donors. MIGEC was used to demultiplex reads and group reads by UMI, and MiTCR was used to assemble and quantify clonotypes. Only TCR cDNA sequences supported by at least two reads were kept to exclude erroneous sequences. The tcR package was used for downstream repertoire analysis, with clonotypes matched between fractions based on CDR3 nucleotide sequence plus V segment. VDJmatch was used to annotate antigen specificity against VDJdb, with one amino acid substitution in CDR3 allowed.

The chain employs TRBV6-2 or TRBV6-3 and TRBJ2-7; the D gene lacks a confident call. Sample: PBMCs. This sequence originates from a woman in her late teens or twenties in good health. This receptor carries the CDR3 CASSPFGPLGEQYF. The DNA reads TGTGCCAGCAGTCCGTTCGGCCCGCTGGGCGAGCAGTACTTC.